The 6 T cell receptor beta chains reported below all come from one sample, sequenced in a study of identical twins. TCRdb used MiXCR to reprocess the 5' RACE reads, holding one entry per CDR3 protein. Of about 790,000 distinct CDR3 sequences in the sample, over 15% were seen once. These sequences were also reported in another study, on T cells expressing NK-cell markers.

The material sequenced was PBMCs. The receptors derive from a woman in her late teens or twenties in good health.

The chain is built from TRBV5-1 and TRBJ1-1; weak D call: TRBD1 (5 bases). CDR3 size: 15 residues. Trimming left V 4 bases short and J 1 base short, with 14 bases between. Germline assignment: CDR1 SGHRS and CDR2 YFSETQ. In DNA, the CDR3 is TGCGCCAGCAGCAACGGGGGAGGAAGGAACACTGAAGCTTTCTTT. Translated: CASSNGGGRNTEAFF. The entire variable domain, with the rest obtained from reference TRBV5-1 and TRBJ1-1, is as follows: KAGVTQTPRYLIKTRGQQVTLSCSPISGHRSVSWYQQTPGQGLQFLFEYFSETQRNKGNFPGRFSGRQFSNSRSEMNVSTLELGDSALYLCASSNGGGRNTEAFFGQGTRLTVV.

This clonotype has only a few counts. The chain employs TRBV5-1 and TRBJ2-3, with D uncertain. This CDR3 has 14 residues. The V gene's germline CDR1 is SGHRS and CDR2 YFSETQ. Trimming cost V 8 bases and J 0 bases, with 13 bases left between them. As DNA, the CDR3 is TGCGCCAGTGGGGAAAACCTTAGCACAGATACGCAGTATTTT. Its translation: CASGENLSTDTQYF.

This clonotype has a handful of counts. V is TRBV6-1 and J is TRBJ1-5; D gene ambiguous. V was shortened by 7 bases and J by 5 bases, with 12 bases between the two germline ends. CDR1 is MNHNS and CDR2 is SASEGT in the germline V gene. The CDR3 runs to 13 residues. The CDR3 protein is CASILGRDQPQHF. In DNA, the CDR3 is TGTGCCAGCATCTTAGGGAGAGATCAGCCCCAGCATTTT.

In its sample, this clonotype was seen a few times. In DNA, the CDR3 is TGCAGTGCTAACCAGCGGGGGGACAATGAGCAGTTCTTC. Protein: CSANQRGDNEQFF. The chain combines TRBV20-1 with TRBJ2-1, with 9 bases fitting TRBD2. Germline assignment: CDR1 DFQATT and CDR2 SNEGSKA (reference sequence). There are 13 residues in the CDR3. Losses at the gene ends were 4 bases for V and 5 bases for J; bases not matched to a gene: 3.

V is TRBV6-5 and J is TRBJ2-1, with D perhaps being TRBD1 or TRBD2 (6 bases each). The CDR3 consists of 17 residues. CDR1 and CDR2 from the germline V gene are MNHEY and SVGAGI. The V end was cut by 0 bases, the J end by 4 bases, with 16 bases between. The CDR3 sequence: CASSYSSGRRGYNEQFF. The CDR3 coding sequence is TGTGCCAGCAGTTACTCGAGCGGGCGTAGGGGGTACAATGAGCAGTTCTTC.

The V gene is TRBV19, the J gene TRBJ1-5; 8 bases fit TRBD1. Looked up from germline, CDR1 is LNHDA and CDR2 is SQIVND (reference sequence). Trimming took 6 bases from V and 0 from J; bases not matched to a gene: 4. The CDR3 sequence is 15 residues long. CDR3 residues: CASSDRGYSNQPQHF. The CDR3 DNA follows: TGTGCCAGTAGCGACAGGGGCTATAGCAATCAGCCCCAGCATTTT.